The TCR beta chain described here comes from a study of cytomegalovirus exposure and HLA in healthy donors. Primers included in the PCR were 60 Vbeta and 13 Jbeta primers. The table came from immunoSEQ multiplex PCR; TCRdb's copy has only in-frame clones and leaves some out. The data hold 150,000 to 200,000 clones, with about 86% observed a single time. V was pared by 8 bases and J by 6 bases, with 12 bases of the junction left unmatched. The CDR3 totals 15 residues. The germline V gene encodes CDR1 MRHNA and CDR2 SNTAGT. This clone has a handful of counts. The TCR sequence derives from a man aged 35-49 years in good health and CMV-seropositive. This rearrangement joins TRBV6-4 to TRBJ2-4; TRBD2 agrees at 8 bases. The sample was PBMCs. The CDR3 here is CASSHEAGEGNIQYF. The CDR3 DNA reads TGTGCCAGCTCACATGAAGCGGGAGAAGGAAACATTCAGTACTTC.